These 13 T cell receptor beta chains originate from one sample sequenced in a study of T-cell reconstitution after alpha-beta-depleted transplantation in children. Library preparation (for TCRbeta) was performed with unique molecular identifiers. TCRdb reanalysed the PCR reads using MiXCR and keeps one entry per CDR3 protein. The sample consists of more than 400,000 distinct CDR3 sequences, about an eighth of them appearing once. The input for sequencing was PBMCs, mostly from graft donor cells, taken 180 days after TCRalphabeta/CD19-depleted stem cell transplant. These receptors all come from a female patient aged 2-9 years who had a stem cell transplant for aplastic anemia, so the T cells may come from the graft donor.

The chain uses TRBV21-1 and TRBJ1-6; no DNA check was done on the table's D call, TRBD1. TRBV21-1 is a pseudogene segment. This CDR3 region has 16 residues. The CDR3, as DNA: TGTGCCAGCAGCAAAGCCCGGGACAGGCGGAATTCACCCCTCCACTTT. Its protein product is CASSKARDRRNSPLHF.

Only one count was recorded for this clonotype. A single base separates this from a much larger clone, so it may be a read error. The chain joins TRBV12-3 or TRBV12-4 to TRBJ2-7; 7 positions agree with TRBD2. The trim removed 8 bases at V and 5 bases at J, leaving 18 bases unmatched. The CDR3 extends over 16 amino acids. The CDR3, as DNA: TGTGCCAGCGGTCAAAGGGGAGGGGAAGGGTGTAACGAGCAGTACTTC. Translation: CASGQRGGEGCNEQYF.

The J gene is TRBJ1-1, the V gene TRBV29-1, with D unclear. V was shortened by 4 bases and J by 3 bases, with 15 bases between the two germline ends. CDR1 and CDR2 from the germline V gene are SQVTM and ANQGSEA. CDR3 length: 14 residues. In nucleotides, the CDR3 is TGCAGCGTTGTTTCAGTCCGGCTGGACACTGAAGCTTTCTTT. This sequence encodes CSVVSVRLDTEAFF.

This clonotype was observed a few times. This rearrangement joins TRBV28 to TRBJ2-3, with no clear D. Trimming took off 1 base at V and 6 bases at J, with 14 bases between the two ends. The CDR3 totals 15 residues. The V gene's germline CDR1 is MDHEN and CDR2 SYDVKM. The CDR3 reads CASSLSSVRPDTQYF. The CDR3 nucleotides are TGTGCCAGCAGTTTATCCTCGGTCCGTCCTGATACGCAGTATTTT.

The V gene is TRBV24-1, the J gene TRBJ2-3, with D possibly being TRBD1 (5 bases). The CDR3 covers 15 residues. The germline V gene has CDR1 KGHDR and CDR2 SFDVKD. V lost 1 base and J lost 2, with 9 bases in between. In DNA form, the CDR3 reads TGTGCCACCAGTGATTTTCGGACACTCACAGATACGCAGTATTTT. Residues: CATSDFRTLTDTQYF.

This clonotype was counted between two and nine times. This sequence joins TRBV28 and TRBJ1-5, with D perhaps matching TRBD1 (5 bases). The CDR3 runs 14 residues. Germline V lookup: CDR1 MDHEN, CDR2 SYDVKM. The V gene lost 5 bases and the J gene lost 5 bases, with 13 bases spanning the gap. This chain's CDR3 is CASSLRTYDQPQHF. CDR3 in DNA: TGTGCCAGCAGTCTCCGGACATATGATCAGCCCCAGCATTTT.

CDR3 DNA sequence: TGTGCCAGCAGTTTTCCGGGACTAGTAACCTACAATGAGCAGTTCTTC. Translation: CASSFPGLVTYNEQFF. The rearrangement uses TRBV28 and TRBJ2-1; TRBD2 matches at 8 bases. The CDR3 consists of 16 residues. CDR1 MDHEN and CDR2 SYDVKM come from the germline V gene. The V and J ends lost 3 bases and 2 bases, in that order; junction bases with no gene match: 6.

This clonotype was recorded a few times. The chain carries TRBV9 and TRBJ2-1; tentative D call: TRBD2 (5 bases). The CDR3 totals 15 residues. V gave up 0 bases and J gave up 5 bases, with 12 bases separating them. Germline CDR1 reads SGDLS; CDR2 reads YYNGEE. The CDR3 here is CASSVVELGNNEQFF. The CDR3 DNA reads TGTGCCAGCAGCGTAGTGGAACTAGGGAACAATGAGCAGTTCTTC.

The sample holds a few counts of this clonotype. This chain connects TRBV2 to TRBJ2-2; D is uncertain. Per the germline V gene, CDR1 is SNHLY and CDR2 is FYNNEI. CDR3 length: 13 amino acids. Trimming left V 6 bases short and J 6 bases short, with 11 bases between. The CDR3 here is CASRTETAGELFF. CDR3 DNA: TGTGCCAGCAGGACGGAAACGGCCGGGGAGCTGTTTTTT.

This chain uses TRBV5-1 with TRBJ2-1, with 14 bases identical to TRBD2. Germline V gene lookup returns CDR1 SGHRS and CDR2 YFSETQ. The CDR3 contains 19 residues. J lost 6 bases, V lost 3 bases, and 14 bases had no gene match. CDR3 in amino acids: CASSSYPGTSGRNLNEQFF. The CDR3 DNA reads TGCGCCAGCAGCTCCTACCCCGGGACTAGCGGGAGAAACCTCAATGAGCAGTTCTTC.

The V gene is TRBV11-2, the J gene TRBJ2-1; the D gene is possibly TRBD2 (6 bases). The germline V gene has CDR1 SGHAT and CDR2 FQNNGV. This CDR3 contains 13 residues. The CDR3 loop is CRWIDRGYNEQFF. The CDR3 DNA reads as TGTCGGTGGATAGACCGGGGGTACAATGAGCAGTTCTTC. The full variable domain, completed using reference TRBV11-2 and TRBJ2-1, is EAGVAQSPRYKIIEKRQSVAFWCNPISGHATLYWYQQILGQGPKLLIQFQNNGVVDDSQLPKDRFSAERLKGVDSTLKIQPAKLEDSAVYLCRWIDRGYNEQFFGPGTRLTVL.

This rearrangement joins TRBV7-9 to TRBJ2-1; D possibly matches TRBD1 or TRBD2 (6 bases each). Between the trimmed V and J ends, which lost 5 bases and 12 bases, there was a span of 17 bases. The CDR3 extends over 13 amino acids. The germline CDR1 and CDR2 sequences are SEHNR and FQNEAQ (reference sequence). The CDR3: CASSPKRGTRQFF. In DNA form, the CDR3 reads TGTGCCAGCAGCCCCAAACGGGGGACACGGCAGTTCTTC.

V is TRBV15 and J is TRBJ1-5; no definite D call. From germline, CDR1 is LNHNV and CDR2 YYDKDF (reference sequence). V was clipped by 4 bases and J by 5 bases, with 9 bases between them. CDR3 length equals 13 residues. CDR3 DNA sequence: TGTGCCACCAGCACCGGGGAGCATCAGCCCCAGCATTTT. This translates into CATSTGEHQPQHF.